This T cell receptor beta chain was sequenced during a study of blood T cell repertoires in COVID-19. The CDR3 extends over 15 amino acids. After removal of 5 bases from V and 2 bases from J, the junction contained 7 bases not matched to a gene. CDR1 and CDR2 from the germline V gene are SGHTA and FQGTGA. Measured with immunoSEQ multiplex PCR; TCRdb has only the in-frame clones, and not every one. The repertoire holds under 200,000 clones, 84% seen once, with less than 3% in the top ten. This TCR came from a woman aged 80 or older with COVID-19, enrolled during active disease. The sequencing sample was made of peripheral blood. The chain has TRBV7-3 and TRBJ1-1; TRBD1 matches at 8 bases. CDR3 amino acids: CASSHGTGLNTEAFF. CDR3 bases: TGTGCCAGCAGCCACGGGACAGGTCTAAACACTGAAGCTTTCTTT.